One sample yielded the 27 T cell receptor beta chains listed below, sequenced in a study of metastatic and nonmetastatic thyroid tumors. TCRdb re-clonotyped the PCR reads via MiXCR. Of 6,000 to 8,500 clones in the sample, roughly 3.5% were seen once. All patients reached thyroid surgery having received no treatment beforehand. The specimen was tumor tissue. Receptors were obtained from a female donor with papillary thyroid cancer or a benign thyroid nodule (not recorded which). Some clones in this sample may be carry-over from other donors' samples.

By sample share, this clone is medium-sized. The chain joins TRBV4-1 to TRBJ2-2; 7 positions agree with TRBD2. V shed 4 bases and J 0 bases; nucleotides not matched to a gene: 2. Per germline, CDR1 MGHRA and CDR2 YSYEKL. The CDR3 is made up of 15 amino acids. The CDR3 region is CASSPGTTNTGELFF. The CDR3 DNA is TGCGCCAGCAGCCCGGGGACTACGAACACCGGGGAGCTGTTTTTT.

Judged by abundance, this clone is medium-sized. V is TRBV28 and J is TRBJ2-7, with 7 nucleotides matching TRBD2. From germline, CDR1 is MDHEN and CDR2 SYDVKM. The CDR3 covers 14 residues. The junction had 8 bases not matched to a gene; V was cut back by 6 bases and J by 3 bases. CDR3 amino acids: CASSILAPSYEQYF. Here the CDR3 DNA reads TGTGCCAGCAGCATACTAGCGCCTAGCTACGAGCAGTACTTC.

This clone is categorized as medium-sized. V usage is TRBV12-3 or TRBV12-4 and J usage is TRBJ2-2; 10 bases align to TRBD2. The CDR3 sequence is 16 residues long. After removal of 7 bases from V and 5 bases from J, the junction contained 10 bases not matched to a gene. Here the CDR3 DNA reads TGTGCCAGCACGGGGGCTAGCGGGAGACTAACCGGGGAGCTGTTTTTT. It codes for CASTGASGRLTGELFF.

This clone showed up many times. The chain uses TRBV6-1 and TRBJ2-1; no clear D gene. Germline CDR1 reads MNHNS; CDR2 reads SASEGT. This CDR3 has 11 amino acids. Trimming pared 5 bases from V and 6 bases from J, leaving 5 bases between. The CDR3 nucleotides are TGTGCCAGCAGTTGGGCCAATGAGCAGTTCTTC. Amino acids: CASSWANEQFF.

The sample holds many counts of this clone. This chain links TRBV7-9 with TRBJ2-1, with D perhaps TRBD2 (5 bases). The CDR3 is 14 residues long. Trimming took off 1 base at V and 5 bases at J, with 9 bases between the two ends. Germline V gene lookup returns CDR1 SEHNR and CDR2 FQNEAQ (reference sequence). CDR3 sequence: CASSLVGDNNEQFF. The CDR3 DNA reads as TGTGCCAGCAGCTTAGTCGGGGATAACAATGAGCAGTTCTTC.

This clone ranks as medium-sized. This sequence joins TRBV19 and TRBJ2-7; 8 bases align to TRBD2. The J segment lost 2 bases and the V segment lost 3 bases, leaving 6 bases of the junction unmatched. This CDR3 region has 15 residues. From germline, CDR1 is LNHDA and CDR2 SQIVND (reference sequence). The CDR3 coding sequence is TGTGCCAGTAGTATTGGGCTAGCGGGTCCCTACGAGCAGTACTTC. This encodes CASSIGLAGPYEQYF.

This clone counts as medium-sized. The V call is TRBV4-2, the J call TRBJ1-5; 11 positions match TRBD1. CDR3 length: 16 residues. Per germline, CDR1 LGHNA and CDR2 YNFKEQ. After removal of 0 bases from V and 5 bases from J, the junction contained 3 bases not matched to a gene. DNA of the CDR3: TGTGCCAGCAGCCAAGATCGGACAGGGGGCGATCAGCCCCAGCATTTT. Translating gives CASSQDRTGGDQPQHF.

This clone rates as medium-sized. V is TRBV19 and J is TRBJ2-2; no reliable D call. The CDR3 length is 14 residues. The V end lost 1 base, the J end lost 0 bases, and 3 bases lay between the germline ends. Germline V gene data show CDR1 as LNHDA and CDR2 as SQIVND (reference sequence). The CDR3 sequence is CASSIGTNTGELFF. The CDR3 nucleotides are TGTGCCAGTAGTATAGGGACGAACACCGGGGAGCTGTTTTTT.

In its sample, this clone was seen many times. For the CDR3, the DNA is TGCGCCAGCAGCCCCACCGGGACAGGGGGTTACGAGCAGTACTTC. Protein product: CASSPTGTGGYEQYF. This sequence joins TRBV5-1 and TRBJ2-7; 11 nucleotides align to TRBD1. The germline CDR1 and CDR2 sequences are SGHRS and YFSETQ. J lost 4 bases, V lost 4 bases, and 7 bases had no gene match. The CDR3 sequence is 15 residues long.

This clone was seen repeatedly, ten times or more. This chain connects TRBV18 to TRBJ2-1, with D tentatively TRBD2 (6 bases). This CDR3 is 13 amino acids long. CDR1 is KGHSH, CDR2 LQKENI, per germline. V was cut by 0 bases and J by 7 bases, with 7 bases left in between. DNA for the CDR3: TGTGCCAGCTCACCACCGGGAGGAAATGAGCAGTTCTTC. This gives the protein CASSPPGGNEQFF.

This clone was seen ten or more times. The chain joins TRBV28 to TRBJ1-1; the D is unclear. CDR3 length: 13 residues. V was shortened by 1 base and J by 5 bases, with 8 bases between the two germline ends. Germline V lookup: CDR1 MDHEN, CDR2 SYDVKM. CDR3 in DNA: TGTGCCAGCAGTTTATTACCCAGAACTGAAGCTTTCTTT. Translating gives CASSLLPRTEAFF. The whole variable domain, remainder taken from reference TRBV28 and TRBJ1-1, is DVKVTQSSRYLVKRTGEKVFLECVQDMDHENMFWYRQDPGLGLRLIYFSYDVKMKEKGDIPEGYSVSREKKERFSLILESASTNQTSMYLCASSLLPRTEAFFGQGTRLTVV.

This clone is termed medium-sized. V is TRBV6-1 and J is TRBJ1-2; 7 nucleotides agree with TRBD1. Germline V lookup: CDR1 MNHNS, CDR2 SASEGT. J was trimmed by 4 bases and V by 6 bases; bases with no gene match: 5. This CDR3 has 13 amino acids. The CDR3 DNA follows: TGTGCCAGCAGGATTACAGGGGCCTATGGCTACACCTTC. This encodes CASRITGAYGYTF.

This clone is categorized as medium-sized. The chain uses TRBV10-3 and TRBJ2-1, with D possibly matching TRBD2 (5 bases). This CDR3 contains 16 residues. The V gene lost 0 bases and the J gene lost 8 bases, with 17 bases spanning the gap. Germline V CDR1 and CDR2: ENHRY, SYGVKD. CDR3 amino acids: CAISESVASLSDEQFF. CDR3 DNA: TGTGCCATCAGTGAGTCGGTCGCTAGCTTAAGTGATGAGCAGTTCTTC.

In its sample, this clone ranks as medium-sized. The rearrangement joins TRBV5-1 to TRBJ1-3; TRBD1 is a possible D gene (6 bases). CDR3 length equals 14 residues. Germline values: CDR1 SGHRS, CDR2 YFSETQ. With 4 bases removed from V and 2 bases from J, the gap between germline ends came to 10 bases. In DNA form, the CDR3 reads TGCGCCAGCAGCCAGGGGTCTCCTGGAAACACCATATATTTT. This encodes CASSQGSPGNTIYF. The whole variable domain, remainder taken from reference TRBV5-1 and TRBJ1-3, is KAGVTQTPRYLIKTRGQQVTLSCSPISGHRSVSWYQQTPGQGLQFLFEYFSETQRNKGNFPGRFSGRQFSNSRSEMNVSTLELGDSALYLCASSQGSPGNTIYFGEGSWLTVV.

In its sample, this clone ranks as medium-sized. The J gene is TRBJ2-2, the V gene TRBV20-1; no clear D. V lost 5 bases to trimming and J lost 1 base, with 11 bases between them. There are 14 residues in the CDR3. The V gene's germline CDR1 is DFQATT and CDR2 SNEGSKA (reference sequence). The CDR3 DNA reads TGCAGTGCTTGTTGCCCCGGGAACACCGGGGAGCTGTTTTTT. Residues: CSACCPGNTGELFF.

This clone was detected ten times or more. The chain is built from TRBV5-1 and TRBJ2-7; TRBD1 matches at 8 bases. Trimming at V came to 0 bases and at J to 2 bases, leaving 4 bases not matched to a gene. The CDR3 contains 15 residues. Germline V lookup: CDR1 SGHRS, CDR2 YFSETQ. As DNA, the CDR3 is TGCGCCAGCAGCTTGGGAGCAGGGGGCCCCTACGAGCAGTACTTC. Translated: CASSLGAGGPYEQYF. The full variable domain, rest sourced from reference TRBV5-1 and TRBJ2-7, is KAGVTQTPRYLIKTRGQQVTLSCSPISGHRSVSWYQQTPGQGLQFLFEYFSETQRNKGNFPGRFSGRQFSNSRSEMNVSTLELGDSALYLCASSLGAGGPYEQYFGPGTRLTVT.

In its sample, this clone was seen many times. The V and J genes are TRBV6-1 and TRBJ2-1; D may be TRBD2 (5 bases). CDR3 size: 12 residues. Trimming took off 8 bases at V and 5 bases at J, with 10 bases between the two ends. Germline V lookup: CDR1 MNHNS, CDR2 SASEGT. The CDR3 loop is CASRRYHNEQFF. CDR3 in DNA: TGTGCCAGCCGGAGGTACCACAATGAGCAGTTCTTC.

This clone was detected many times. The CDR3 loop is CASRGGGYEQYF. The CDR3 DNA follows: TGTGCCAGCAGAGGGGGAGGCTACGAGCAGTACTTC. The rearrangement joins TRBV2 to TRBJ2-7, with D perhaps matching TRBD1 or TRBD2 (6 bases each). CDR1 is SNHLY and CDR2 is FYNNEI in the germline V gene. CDR3 length: 12 residues. Deletions cut 6 bases from V and 3 bases from J, with 9 bases between.

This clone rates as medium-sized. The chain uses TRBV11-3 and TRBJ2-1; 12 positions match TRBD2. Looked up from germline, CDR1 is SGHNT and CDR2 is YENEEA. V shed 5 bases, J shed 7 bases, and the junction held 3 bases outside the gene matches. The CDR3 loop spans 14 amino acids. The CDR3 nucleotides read TGTGCCAGCAGCCCGACTAGCGGGAGTAATGAGCAGTTCTTC. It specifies CASSPTSGSNEQFF.

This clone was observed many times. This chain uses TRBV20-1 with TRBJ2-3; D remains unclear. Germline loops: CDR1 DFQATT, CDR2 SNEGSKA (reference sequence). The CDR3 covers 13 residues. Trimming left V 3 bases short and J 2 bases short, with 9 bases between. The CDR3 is CSASGSLTDTQYF. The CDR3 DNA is TGCAGTGCTAGTGGTTCTCTCACAGATACGCAGTATTTT.

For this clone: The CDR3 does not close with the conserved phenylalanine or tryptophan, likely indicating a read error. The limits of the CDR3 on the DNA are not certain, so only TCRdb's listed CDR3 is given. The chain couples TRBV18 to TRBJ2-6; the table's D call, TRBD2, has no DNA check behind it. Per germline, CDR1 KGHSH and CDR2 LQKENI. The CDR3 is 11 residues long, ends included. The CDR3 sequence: CASSPIRLAGA.

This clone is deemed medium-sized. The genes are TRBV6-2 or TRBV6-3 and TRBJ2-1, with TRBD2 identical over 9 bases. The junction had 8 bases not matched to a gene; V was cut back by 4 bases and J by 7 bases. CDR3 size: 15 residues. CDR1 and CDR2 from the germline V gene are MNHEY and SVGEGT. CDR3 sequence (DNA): TGTGCCAGCAGTTTGACTAGCGGAGATCTAAATGAGCAGTTCTTC. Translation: CASSLTSGDLNEQFF.

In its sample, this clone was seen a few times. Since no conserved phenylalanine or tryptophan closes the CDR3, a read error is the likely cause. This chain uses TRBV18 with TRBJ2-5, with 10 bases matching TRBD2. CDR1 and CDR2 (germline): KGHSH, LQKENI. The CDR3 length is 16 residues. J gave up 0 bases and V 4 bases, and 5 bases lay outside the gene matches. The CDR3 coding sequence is TGTGCCAGCTCACTAGGACTAGCGGATAACCAAGAGACCCAGTACCTC. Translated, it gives CASSLGLADNQETQYL.

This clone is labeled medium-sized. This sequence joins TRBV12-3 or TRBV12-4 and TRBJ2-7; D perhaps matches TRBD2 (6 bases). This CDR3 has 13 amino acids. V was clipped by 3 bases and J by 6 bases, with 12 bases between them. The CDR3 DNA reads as TGTGCCAGCAGTTTGGGAGGAGGCTCCGAGCAGTACTTC. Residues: CASSLGGGSEQYF.

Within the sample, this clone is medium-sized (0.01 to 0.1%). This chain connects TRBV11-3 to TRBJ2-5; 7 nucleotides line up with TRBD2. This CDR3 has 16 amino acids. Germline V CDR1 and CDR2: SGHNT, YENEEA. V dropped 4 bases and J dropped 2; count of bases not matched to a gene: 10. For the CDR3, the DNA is TGTGCCAGCAGCTCCGTTGGGGGGGGGTTACAAGAGACCCAGTACTTC. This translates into CASSSVGGGLQETQYF.

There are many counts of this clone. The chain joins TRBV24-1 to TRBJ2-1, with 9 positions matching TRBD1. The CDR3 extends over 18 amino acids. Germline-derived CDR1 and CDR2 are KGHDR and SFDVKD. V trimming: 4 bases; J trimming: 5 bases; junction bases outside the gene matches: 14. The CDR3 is CATSDPAPGQGDNNEQFF. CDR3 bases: TGTGCCACCAGTGACCCTGCGCCGGGACAGGGAGACAACAATGAGCAGTTCTTC.

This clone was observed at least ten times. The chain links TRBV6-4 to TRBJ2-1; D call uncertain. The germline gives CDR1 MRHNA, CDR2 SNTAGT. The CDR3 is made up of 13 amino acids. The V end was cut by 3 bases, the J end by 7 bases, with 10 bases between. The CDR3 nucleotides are TGTGCCAGCAGTGAGGGTTTCGAAAATGAGCAGTTCTTC. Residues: CASSEGFENEQFF.